This T cell receptor beta chain was captured in a study of blood T cell repertoires in COVID-19. This clone was recorded many times. Only in-frame clones appear in the TCRdb table, and some are missing; sequencing was by immunoSEQ multiplex PCR. The sample lists roughly 80,000 clones; around 80% were seen once. The CDR3 extends over 17 amino acids. Germline values: CDR1 SGDLS, CDR2 YYNGEE. The V and J ends lost 4 bases and 4 bases, in that order; junction bases with no gene match: 8. This TCR came from a human donor in a cohort sampled during active COVID-19. The chain joins TRBV9 to TRBJ2-3, with TRBD2 matching 14 bases. Material: peripheral blood. The CDR3 DNA reads as TGTGCCAGCAGCCAGGTCTCGACTAGCGGGGGGGCAGATACGCAGTATTTT. It yields the protein CASSQVSTSGGADTQYF.